The sequence of this T cell receptor beta chain was determined in a study of T-cell memory formation after mild COVID-19. Study-wide results and limits: Among contracting clones, CD4+ were mainly CM/EM and CD8+ enriched in EMRA. Certain responding clones were present in pre-infection memory, suggesting participation of cross-reactive memory. Clones contracting over day 15 to 85 were CD4/CD8 balanced, with later expanders leaning CD4+.

Each CDR3 protein gets one entry after TCRdb re-called the 5' RACE reads with MiXCR. The sample contains roughly 89,000 distinct CDR3 sequences, roughly 15% of which appear only once. The table lists this clonotype with a few counts. As yet, its antigen is unknown. Trimming pared 5 bases from V and 2 bases from J, leaving 15 bases between. Germline V lookup: CDR1 SGHTA, CDR2 FQGNSA. CDR3 length: 15 amino acids. The genes are TRBV7-2 and TRBJ2-5; D gene unclear. Source material: PBMCs or a T cell subset sorted from them (not recorded which). The sequence was obtained from a man between 18 and 29 years old who had mild COVID-19 (a few samples of this study predate the infection). Cell type and time point are not known. CDR3 nucleotides: TGTGCCAGCAGCCCTTGGGGTGGGTCGCAAGAGACCCAGTACTTC. The encoded protein is CASSPWGGSQETQYF.